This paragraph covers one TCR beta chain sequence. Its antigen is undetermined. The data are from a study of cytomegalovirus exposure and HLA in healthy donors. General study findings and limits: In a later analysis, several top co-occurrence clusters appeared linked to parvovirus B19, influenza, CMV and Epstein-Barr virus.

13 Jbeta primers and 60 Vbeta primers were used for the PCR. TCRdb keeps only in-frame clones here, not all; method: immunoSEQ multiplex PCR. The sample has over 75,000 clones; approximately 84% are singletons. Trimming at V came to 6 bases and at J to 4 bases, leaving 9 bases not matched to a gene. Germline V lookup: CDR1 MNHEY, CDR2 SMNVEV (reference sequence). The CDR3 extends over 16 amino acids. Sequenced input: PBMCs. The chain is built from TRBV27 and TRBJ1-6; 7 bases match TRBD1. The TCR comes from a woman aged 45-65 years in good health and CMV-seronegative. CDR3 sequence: CASSVRPGQYNSPLHF. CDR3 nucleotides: TGTGCCAGCAGCGTAAGGCCGGGACAGTATAATTCACCCCTCCACTTT.